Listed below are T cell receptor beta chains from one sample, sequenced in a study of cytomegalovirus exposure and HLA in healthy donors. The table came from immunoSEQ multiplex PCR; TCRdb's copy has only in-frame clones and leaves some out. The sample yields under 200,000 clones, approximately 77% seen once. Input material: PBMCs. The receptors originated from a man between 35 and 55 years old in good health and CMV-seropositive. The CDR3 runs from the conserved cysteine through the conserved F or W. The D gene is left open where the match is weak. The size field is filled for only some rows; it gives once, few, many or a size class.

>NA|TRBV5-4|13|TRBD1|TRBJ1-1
TGTGCCAGCAGCCGACAGGGGAGGACTGAAGCTTTCTTT
CASSRQGRTEAFF
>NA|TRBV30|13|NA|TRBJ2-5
TGTGCCTGGAGTGTAGGCGGGAAAGAGACCCAGTACTTC
CAWSVGGKETQYF
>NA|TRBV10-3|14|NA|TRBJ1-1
TGTGCCATCAGCGAGACAGGCCGGAACACTGAAGCTTTCTTT
CAISETGRNTEAFF
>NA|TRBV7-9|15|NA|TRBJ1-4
TGTGCCAGCAGCTTAGCGGAGACAGGAAGGGAAAAACTGTTTTTT
CASSLAETGREKLFF
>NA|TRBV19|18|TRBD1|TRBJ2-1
TGTGCCAGTAGTATCCCCGGGACAGGGTCCCTCTCCTACAATGAGCAGTTCTTC
CASSIPGTGSLSYNEQFF
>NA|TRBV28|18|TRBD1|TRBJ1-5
TGTGCCAGCAGTTCCCGGACAGGCGGAGTTGGGGGCAATCAGCCCCAGCATTTT
CASSSRTGGVGGNQPQHF
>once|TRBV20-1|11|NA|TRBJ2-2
TGCAGTGCTACCAGGGGCGGGGAGCTGTTTTTT
CSATRGGELFF
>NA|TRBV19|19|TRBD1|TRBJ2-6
TGTGCCAGTAGTATAGCACAGGGGGCGGCCTCCTCTGGGGCCAACGTCCTGACTTTC
CASSIAQGAASSGANVLTF
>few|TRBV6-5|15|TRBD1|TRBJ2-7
TGTGCCAGCAGTTACTCAAAGACAGGGGGCTACGAGCAGTACTTC
CASSYSKTGGYEQYF
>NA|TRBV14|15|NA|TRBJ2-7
TGTGCCAGCAGCCGAATAGGCCCCGGGGTCTACGAGCAGTACTTC
CASSRIGPGVYEQYF
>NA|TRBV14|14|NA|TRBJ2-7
TGTGCCAGCAGCAGTCTCATACTCTCCTACGAGCAGTACTTC
CASSSLILSYEQYF
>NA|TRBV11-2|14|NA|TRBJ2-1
TGTGCCAGCAGCGTTTCTATTCCTGTTAATGAGCAGTTCTTC
CASSVSIPVNEQFF
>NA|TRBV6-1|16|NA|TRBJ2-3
TGTGCCAGCAGTGAATTCGCGGGGCGTAGCACAGATACGCAGTATTTT
CASSEFAGRSTDTQYF
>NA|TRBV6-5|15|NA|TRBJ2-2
TGTGCCAGCAGTCCGGGTGCCCTCATCACCGGGGAGCTGTTTTTT
CASSPGALITGELFF
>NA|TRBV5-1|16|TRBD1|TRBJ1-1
TGCGCCAGCAGCGACGGGGACAGGGGAGAGGGGACTGAAGCTTTCTTT
CASSDGDRGEGTEAFF
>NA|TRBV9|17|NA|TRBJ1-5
TGTGCCAGCAGCGTAGCTCATGCAGGAAATAGCAATCAGCCCCAGCATTTT
CASSVAHAGNSNQPQHF
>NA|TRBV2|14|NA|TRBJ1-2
TGTGCCAGCAGTGATCCCAGGTGGGGCCATGGCTACACCTTC
CASSDPRWGHGYTF
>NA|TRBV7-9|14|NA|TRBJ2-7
TGTGCCAGCAGCTTAGGGTACGGGGACTACGAGCAGTACTTC
CASSLGYGDYEQYF